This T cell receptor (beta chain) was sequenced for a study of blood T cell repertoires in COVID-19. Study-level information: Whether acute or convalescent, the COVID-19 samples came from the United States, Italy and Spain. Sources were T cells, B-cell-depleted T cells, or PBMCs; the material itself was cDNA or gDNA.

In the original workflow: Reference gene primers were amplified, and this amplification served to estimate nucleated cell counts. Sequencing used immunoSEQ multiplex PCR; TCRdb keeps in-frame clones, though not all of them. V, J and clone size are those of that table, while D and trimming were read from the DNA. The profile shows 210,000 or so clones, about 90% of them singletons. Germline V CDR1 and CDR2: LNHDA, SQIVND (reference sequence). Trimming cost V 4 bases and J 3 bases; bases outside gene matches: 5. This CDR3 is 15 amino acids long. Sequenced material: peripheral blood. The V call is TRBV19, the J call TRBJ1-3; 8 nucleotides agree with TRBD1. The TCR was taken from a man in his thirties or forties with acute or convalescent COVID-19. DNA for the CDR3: TGTGCCAGTAGTAAGCAGGGGGCGCTTGGAAACACCATATATTTT. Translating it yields CASSKQGALGNTIYF.